This T cell receptor beta chain was sequenced during a study of blood T cells in healthy people across ages. Remarks on this clonotype: What it recognizes is unknown.

The study's findings and limits: Age showed a roughly linear inverse relationship with TCR beta diversity per million T cells. Long-lived donors exceeded aged donors in naive CD4+ cells and diversity. Because donor CMV status was unknown, expanded clonotype changes were possibly confounded.

A second about 6 to 11 cycle PCR used barcoded and J-beta primers. The template-switch adaptor was a 5' adaptor with 12 random nucleotides. It tagged each cDNA molecule. Each CDR3 protein gets one entry after TCRdb re-called the 5' RACE reads with MiXCR. The sample carries about 970,000 distinct CDR3 sequences, roughly 50% recorded once. CDR3 length equals 20 residues. CDR1 is LGHDT and CDR2 is YNNKEL in the germline V gene (reference sequence). V was cut by 3 bases and J by 0 bases, with 26 bases left in between. Sequenced: blood. This clonotype was obtained from a woman aged 55-70 years in good health. This chain links TRBV3-1 with TRBJ1-1; D unresolved. In DNA form, the CDR3 reads TGTGCCAGCAGCCAGGGCTCGAGCCGTCTCAAAATGCCCATGAACACTGAAGCTTTCTTT. This encodes CASSQGSSRLKMPMNTEAFF.